This TCR beta chain was captured by sequencing in a study of T cell responses to AZD1222 COVID-19 vaccine. Study observations and caveats: Vaccination with two AZD1222 doses was followed by a rise in Spike-specific TCR breadth and depth. AZD1222 recipients seropositive at baseline numbered only 5 to 7.

Trimming stripped 4 bases from V and 5 bases from J, with 14 bases between. Germline values: CDR1 LGHNA, CDR2 YSLEER. The CDR3 length is 14 residues. Worth noting for this clone: Its antigen is not identified.

TCRdb's table, derived via immunoSEQ multiplex PCR, lists solely in-frame clones and lacks some. This table has 90,000 to 120,000 clones, under 95% appearing once. The sequence was collected from an adult who received the AZD1222 COVID-19 vaccine. J is TRBJ1-2 and V is TRBV4-3; D uncertain. Sequencing was performed on peripheral blood, taken 28 days after the second AZD1222 dose. CDR3 protein: CASSPEGRGYGYTF. The CDR3 DNA is TGCGCCAGCAGCCCAGAGGGCCGGGGATATGGCTACACCTTC.